This T cell receptor (beta chain) was captured by sequencing in a study of CD8 T cells in ankylosing spondylitis. TCRdb called the 5' RACE reads again in MiXCR, with one record for every CDR3 protein. The sample contains roughly 490,000 distinct CDR3 sequences, about 5% of which appear only once. Points from the study as a whole: Disease-linked clones proved CD8+ and comparatively uncommon in peripheral blood. Among TCR beta sequences, a motif of roughly 8 highly homologous variants appeared characteristic of ankylosing spondylitis blood.

This clonotype was counted at least ten times. As yet, its antigen is unknown. Trimming took off 5 bases at V and 2 bases at J, with 18 bases between the two ends. The CDR3 is 16 amino acids. The source material was blood, either unsorted or a sorted T cell fraction (not recorded which). The receptor was derived from a male donor with ankylosing spondylitis. The chain links TRBV12-3 or TRBV12-4 to TRBJ1-1; perhaps TRBD1 as D (5 bases). CDR3 loop: CASSPQPGPSNTEAFF. For the CDR3, the DNA is TGTGCCAGCAGTCCGCAACCGGGACCCAGTAACACTGAAGCTTTCTTT.